This TCR beta chain was captured in a study of blood T cell repertoires in COVID-19. Libraries were prepared by immunoSEQ multiplex PCR; TCRdb keeps only in-frame clonotypes and omits some of them. The sample has 250,000 to 400,000 clones; around 87% are singletons. Trimming removed 4 bases from V and 0 bases from J, with 14 bases in between. The germline CDR1 and CDR2 sequences are SGHKS and YYEKEE (reference sequence). This CDR3 has 16 residues. Participants' own reports of clinical history determined their cohort assignment. The chain recombines TRBV5-5 with TRBJ1-3, with D tentatively TRBD1 (5 bases). Sequencing used PBMCs or T cells enriched from blood (not recorded which). The origin of this receptor is a woman aged 25 to 39 who had recovered from COVID-19. CDR3 DNA sequence: TGTGCCAGCAGCCTGATGGGGCCCCTCTCTGGAAACACCATATATTTT. Translated, it gives CASSLMGPLSGNTIYF.